This T cell receptor (beta chain) was recovered during a study of response to subunit inactivated influenza vaccine. This clonotype was counted only a few times. From the RT-PCR reads, TCRdb called clonotypes with MiXCR, one entry per CDR3 protein. The table includes roughly 540,000 distinct CDR3 sequences, approximately 24% detected once. Deletions cut 4 bases from V and 3 bases from J, with 7 bases between. Germline CDR1 and CDR2: SQVTM and ANQGSEA. This CDR3 has 11 amino acids. The data also belong to a second study, concerning T cells expressing NK-cell markers. This second report adds: As the method of synthesis, 5'RACE template switching with UMIs yielded TCR beta cDNA. Source material for TCR beta repertoires consisted of sorted CD3+CD56+NKG2C+, CD3+CD56+NKG2C- and CD3+CD56-NKG2C+ T cells. Of the CD8+ T cell pool in roughly 6 donors, roughly 1.0-8% was accounted for by dominant NKG2C+ clonotypes.

The sequences come from CD4+ T cells sorted from PBMCs, collected 11 to 12 days after vaccination. V is TRBV29-1 and J is TRBJ2-7, with no clear D. This clonotype was sampled from a man aged 50-60 years who received an inactivated influenza vaccine. The CDR3 sequence: CSVVEFYEQYF. The CDR3 coding sequence is TGCAGCGTTGTAGAATTCTACGAGCAGTACTTC.